A single sample gave rise to the 26 T cell receptor beta chains below, sequenced in a study of cytomegalovirus exposure and HLA in healthy donors. The PCR had 60 Vbeta and 13 Jbeta primers. Sequenced by immunoSEQ multiplex PCR; TCRdb stores in-frame clones only, minus some. Of approximately 160,000 clones in the sample, roughly four fifths were seen once. The specimen was PBMCs. These receptors were collected from a girl aged 2-15 years in good health and CMV-seropositive.

This chain joins TRBV27 and TRBJ2-2, with TRBD2 matching over 10 bases. The CDR3 is 17 residues long. Germline CDR1 MNHEY, CDR2 SMNVEV (reference sequence). The junction had 9 bases not matched to a gene; V was cut back by 2 bases and J by 6 bases. The CDR3 loop reads CASSLEASGSSAGELFF. The CDR3 DNA reads as TGTGCCAGCAGTTTAGAGGCTAGCGGGAGTTCAGCCGGGGAGCTGTTTTTT.

V gene TRBV6-1 combines with J gene TRBJ2-7, with 7 bases matching TRBD2. With 4 bases clipped from V and 3 bases from J, the junction kept 18 bases outside the gene matches. CDR3 length: 18 amino acids. CDR1 and CDR2 from the germline V gene are MNHNS and SASEGT. CDR3 DNA sequence: TGTGCCAGCAGTGTGAGTGTAGCGGGTGCTCCGATGAGCTACGAGCAGTACTTC. This sequence encodes CASSVSVAGAPMSYEQYF.

This sequence joins TRBV29-1 and TRBJ1-4, with 8 bases identical to TRBD1. J was trimmed by 8 bases and V by 4 bases; bases with no gene match: 15. CDR3 length equals 16 residues. The germline CDR1 and CDR2 sequences are SQVTM and ANQGSEA. The CDR3 DNA follows: TGCAGCGTTGCTCGGTACCCGGGACAGGAGGGCGAAAAACTGTTTTTT. Translating it yields CSVARYPGQEGEKLFF.

The CDR3 reads CASSPPLWTVSYNEQFF. The CDR3 DNA follows: TGTGCCAGCTCACCACCTTTATGGACTGTCTCCTACAATGAGCAGTTCTTC. The chain has TRBV18 and TRBJ2-1; weak D call: TRBD2 (5 bases). The CDR3 sequence is 17 residues long. Germline CDR1 is KGHSH and CDR2 is LQKENI. Trimming shortened V by 0 bases and J by 0 bases, and 12 bases separated the two germline ends.

This sequence joins TRBV28 and TRBJ1-5; D is unclear. This CDR3 has 15 residues. Trimming removed 8 bases from V and 2 bases from J, with 16 bases in between. Germline CDR1 is MDHEN and CDR2 is SYDVKM. The CDR3: CASLEVVSGNQPQHF. CDR3 nucleotide sequence: TGTGCCAGCTTAGAGGTGGTTTCGGGCAATCAGCCCCAGCATTTT.

In its sample, this clone was seen a few times. The CDR3 loop reads CSLGGNYEQYF. The CDR3 nucleotides are TGCAGTCTGGGAGGCAACTACGAGCAGTACTTC. V and J are TRBV20-1 and TRBJ2-7; TRBD2 is a possible D gene (6 bases). CDR3 size: 11 residues. Trimming took 8 bases from V and 3 from J, leaving 11 bases between them. Germline V gene lookup returns CDR1 DFQATT and CDR2 SNEGSKA (reference sequence).

V is TRBV28 and J is TRBJ2-7, with a tentative D call TRBD1 (6 bases). This CDR3 region has 17 residues. Germline V gene sequence: CDR1 MDHEN, CDR2 SYDVKM. Trimming removed 5 bases at V and 1 base at J, with 21 bases between. Here the CDR3 reads CASSGLPGDTQSYEQYF. The CDR3 coding sequence is TGTGCCAGCAGTGGGCTCCCCGGGGACACACAATCCTACGAGCAGTACTTC.

The chain has TRBV7-9 and TRBJ2-3; 10 bases match TRBD2. The CDR3 contains 16 residues. Per germline, CDR1 SEHNR and CDR2 FQNEAQ (reference sequence). J lost 6 bases, V lost 4 bases, and 10 bases had no gene match. CDR3 nucleotide sequence: TGTGCCAGCAGCTCCCTTCCAGCGGGAGGGCCTGATACGCAGTATTTT. This sequence encodes CASSSLPAGGPDTQYF.

This chain links TRBV6-1 with TRBJ1-2; the match to TRBD1 covers 7 bases. The CDR3 runs 16 residues. Per germline, CDR1 MNHNS and CDR2 SASEGT. The junction had 10 bases not matched to a gene; V was cut back by 2 bases and J by 4 bases. In DNA, the CDR3 is TGTGCCAGCAGTGAAAACAGGGGACTAGGTGGCTATGGCTACACCTTC. Amino acids: CASSENRGLGGYGYTF.

This clone was counted between two and nine times. The V and J genes are TRBV30 and TRBJ1-4; D is possibly TRBD1 (6 bases). CDR3 size: 15 residues. Looked up from germline, CDR1 is GTSNPN and CDR2 is SVGIG (reference sequence). Trimming pared 5 bases from V and 1 base from J, leaving 14 bases between. CDR3 sequence (DNA): TGTGCCTGGGGGACAAAAGGAGGAACTAATGAAAAACTGTTTTTT. Its translation: CAWGTKGGTNEKLFF.

The genes are TRBV28 and TRBJ2-1, with TRBD2 matching 7 bases. This CDR3 is 15 amino acids long. V was clipped by 7 bases and J by 5 bases; unmatched bases: 11. Germline V gene lookup returns CDR1 MDHEN and CDR2 SYDVKM. This CDR3 is CASIIGGSTHNEQFF. DNA of the CDR3: TGTGCCAGCATCATCGGGGGGAGTACCCACAATGAGCAGTTCTTC.

The chain links TRBV27 to TRBJ2-2, with a tentative D call TRBD1 (6 bases). The CDR3 is 14 residues long. With 3 bases removed from V and 5 bases from J, the gap between germline ends came to 10 bases. Germline V gene lookup returns CDR1 MNHEY and CDR2 SMNVEV (reference sequence). The CDR3 loop is CASSFWGRTGELFF. The CDR3 DNA reads as TGTGCCAGCAGTTTCTGGGGGCGGACCGGGGAGCTGTTTTTT.

The rearrangement joins TRBV28 to TRBJ2-6; 7 nucleotides match TRBD1. The CDR3 is 18 amino acids. CDR1 and CDR2 from the germline V gene are MDHEN and SYDVKM. Trimming at V came to 1 base and at J to 2 bases, leaving 8 bases not matched to a gene. CDR3 sequence: CASSLFRGTRPGANVLTF. The CDR3 region has the DNA TGTGCCAGCAGTTTATTCAGGGGGACGCGCCCTGGGGCCAACGTCCTGACTTTC. The variable domain in full, completed from reference TRBV28 and TRBJ2-6, reads DVKVTQSSRYLVKRTGEKVFLECVQDMDHENMFWYRQDPGLGLRLIYFSYDVKMKEKGDIPEGYSVSREKKERFSLILESASTNQTSMYLCASSLFRGTRPGANVLTFGAGSRLTVL.

The rearrangement links TRBV29-1 to TRBJ2-5, with unresolved D. The end of the DNA aligns better with TRBJ2-7, so the J call may be wrong. The germline V gene has CDR1 SQVTM and CDR2 ANQGSEA. This CDR3 has 13 residues. The DNA of the CDR3 is TGCAGCGTTGTATGGTATGGAGCCTACGAGCAGTACTTC. It codes for CSVVWYGAYEQYF.

This rearrangement joins TRBV6-5 to TRBJ1-1; 8 bases map to TRBD1. The CDR3 length is 15 residues. J was trimmed by 5 bases and V by 2 bases; bases with no gene match: 7. CDR1 MNHEY and CDR2 SVGAGI come from the germline V gene. Here the CDR3 reads CASSYPSTGGTEAFF. The CDR3, as DNA: TGTGCCAGCAGTTACCCCAGTACAGGGGGTACTGAAGCTTTCTTT.

The chain recombines TRBV19 with TRBJ2-1; 8 bases agree with TRBD2. Germline V lookup: CDR1 LNHDA, CDR2 SQIVND (reference sequence). V was pared by 4 bases and J by 0 bases, with 2 bases of the junction left unmatched. The CDR3 has 15 residues. The CDR3 sequence is CASSTTSGSYNEQFF. The CDR3 DNA is TGTGCCAGTAGTACCACTAGCGGCTCCTACAATGAGCAGTTCTTC.

The chain has TRBV2 and TRBJ1-3; D gene ambiguous. Germline V gene data show CDR1 as SNHLY and CDR2 as FYNNEI. CDR3 length equals 12 residues. Trimming removed 5 bases from V and 7 bases from J, with 9 bases in between. CDR3 DNA: TGTGCCAGCAGTTCCGGGTTTAACACCATATATTTT. This encodes CASSSGFNTIYF. Full variable domain (missing parts from reference TRBV2 and TRBJ1-3): EPEVTQTPSHQVTQMGQEVILRCVPISNHLYFYWYRQILGQKVEFLVSFYNNEISEKSEIFDDQFSVERPDGSNFTLKIRSTKLEDSAMYFCASSSGFNTIYFGEGSWLTVV.

This clone occurred a few times. This sequence joins TRBV29-1 and TRBJ2-2; TRBD2 aligns across 7 bases. The germline CDR1 and CDR2 sequences are SQVTM and ANQGSEA. The trim removed 2 bases at V and 4 bases at J, leaving 4 bases unmatched. This CDR3 comprises 14 residues. The chain's CDR3 is CSVERGSTTGELFF. The CDR3 DNA reads TGCAGCGTTGAACGCGGGAGTACCACCGGGGAGCTGTTTTTT.

The V gene is TRBV10-1, the J gene TRBJ2-1; possibly TRBD1 for D (6 bases). The germline gives CDR1 WNHNN, CDR2 SYGVQD (reference sequence). The ends were cut back, 0 bases at V and 2 bases at J, with 11 bases in the middle. The CDR3 totals 16 residues. The CDR3 coding sequence is TGCGCCAGCAGTGAGTCGGGGCGGACAGCCTACAATGAGCAGTTCTTC. Translating it yields CASSESGRTAYNEQFF.

The chain employs TRBV29-1 and TRBJ1-2, with D possibly TRBD1 on 6 matching bases. In germline, CDR1 is SQVTM, CDR2 ANQGSEA. The CDR3 is made up of 15 amino acids. Trimming left V 3 bases short and J 4 bases short, with 18 bases between. DNA of the CDR3: TGCAGCGTTGAGCCACAGGGAACTAGGCCCTATGGCTACACCTTC. Translation gives CSVEPQGTRPYGYTF.

The chain links TRBV5-1 to TRBJ1-4; perhaps TRBD1 as D (6 bases). Germline CDR1 SGHRS, CDR2 YFSETQ. V was shortened by 7 bases and J by 5 bases, with 15 bases between the two germline ends. The CDR3 extends over 14 amino acids. The CDR3 nucleotides are TGCGCCAGCCGCCCTGGCGGGGGCAATGAAAAACTGTTTTTT. The encoded protein is CASRPGGGNEKLFF.

The CDR3 loop is CASSLGQGPFYGYTF. The CDR3 DNA reads as TGCGCCAGCAGCTTGGGACAGGGGCCCTTCTATGGCTACACCTTC. The rearrangement joins TRBV5-1 to TRBJ1-2; 8 nucleotides match TRBD1. The CDR3 totals 15 residues. Germline V CDR1 and CDR2: SGHRS, YFSETQ. Trimming took 0 bases from V and 4 from J; bases not matched to a gene: 5.

The chain carries TRBV28 and TRBJ1-5; TRBD1 is a possible D gene (6 bases). Trimming took off 6 bases at V and 5 bases at J, with 26 bases between the two ends. The CDR3 runs 18 residues. CDR1 is MDHEN, CDR2 SYDVKM, per germline. Here the CDR3 DNA reads TGTGCCAGCAGCACCCCCACTTACAGGGCTGGGTCGCATCAGCCCCAGCATTTT. Protein sequence: CASSTPTYRAGSHQPQHF.

The chain links TRBV30 to TRBJ1-1; D is unresolved. The CDR3 is made up of 12 amino acids. The germline V gene has CDR1 GTSNPN and CDR2 SVGIG (reference sequence). The V end lost 5 bases, the J end lost 1 base, and 8 bases lay between the germline ends. DNA for the CDR3: TGTGCCTGGTCAGTGCCGAACACTGAAGCTTTCTTT. This encodes CAWSVPNTEAFF.

The chain is built from TRBV2 and TRBJ1-1; 7 positions agree with TRBD1. Germline trimming cut 6 bases from V and 4 bases from J; bases unmatched to any gene: 11. Germline V gene data show CDR1 as SNHLY and CDR2 as FYNNEI. The CDR3 is 15 amino acids. The CDR3 nucleotides are TGTGCCAGCAGCGGGGACAGATCTTTTTCCACTGAAGCTTTCTTT. Protein sequence: CASSGDRSFSTEAFF.

This chain links TRBV2 with TRBJ2-7; TRBD1 matches at 10 bases. CDR3 length equals 14 residues. Germline loops: CDR1 SNHLY, CDR2 FYNNEI. J gave up 7 bases and V 4 bases, and 7 bases lay outside the gene matches. CDR3 loop: CASSGRDRGSEQYF. CDR3 coding DNA: TGTGCCAGCAGTGGACGGGACAGGGGAAGTGAGCAGTACTTC.